This T cell receptor (beta chain) was captured in a study of regulatory T cells in long-lasting Graves disease. This clonotype was found a few times. The time point here: newly diagnosed GD, antithyroid drugs for less than 3 months. Generation of the TCR library employed RNA extracted from PBMCs. With 4 bases clipped from V and 5 bases from J, the junction kept 13 bases outside the gene matches. This CDR3 has 17 amino acids. Germline V gene data show CDR1 as LGHDT and CDR2 as YNNKEL (reference sequence). Investigators prepared the TCR beta libraries by applying iRepertoire HTBI primers and Arm-PCR of CDR3 regions. Each CDR3 protein is one row after TCRdb ran MiXCR on the multiplex PCR reads. Of hundreds of thousands of distinct CDR3 sequences detected, 15% to 20% appear once; the ten largest clones hold more than 15%. These data were likewise used in another study, on T cells in Graves' hyperthyroidism and ophthalmopathy. That paper adds: Hyperthyroidism, newly diagnosed and lasting under 2 months, affected patients aged 18 to 65. Criteria for exclusion of patients were uncontrolled infection, other autoimmune disease, pregnancy or lactation.

The chain links TRBV3-1 to TRBJ2-5; TRBD2 matches at 10 bases. The sample was peripheral blood mononuclear cells (PBMCs), taken at new diagnosis, from a patient treated with antithyroid drugs. The TCR was taken from a woman younger than 45 with Graves disease. CDR3 in DNA: TGTGCCAGCAGCCTCGGGACTAGCGCTTCCAGGGGGGAGACCCAGTACTTC. It codes for CASSLGTSASRGETQYF.